This TCR beta chain came from a study of shared clonotypes between healthy human individuals. Study-wide background: Participating donors consisted of two women and a few men aged 18 to 49. There were three CD4 naive, three CD4 memory, two CD8 naive and one CD8 memory plates per donor.

This clone was counted only a few times. The authors split each subset's genomic DNA evenly across several immunoSEQ plates. Assay used: immunoSEQ multiplex PCR; TCRdb lists only in-frame clones, some missing. The sample records some 89,000 clones, 67% being singletons. The CDR3 spans 13 residues. The V and J genes are TRBV12-1 and TRBJ2-1. TRBV12-1 is a known pseudogene. This receptor was taken from a man younger than 45 in good health. The sequenced sample was memory CD8+ T cells sorted from blood. Subset in this sample: CD45RO+ cells pooled with CCR7-negative TemRA cells. The CDR3 is CASSLVWYNEQFF. The CDR3 DNA reads as TGTGCCAGCAGCTTAGTTTGGTACAATGAGCAGTTCTTC.